These 32 T cell receptor beta chains share one sample of origin, sequenced in a study of blood T cell repertoires in COVID-19. Produced via immunoSEQ multiplex PCR; TCRdb's table is partial and in-frame only. The table records roughly 200,000 clones, approximately 79% of them present only once. The source material was peripheral blood. The receptor source for this set is a middle-aged man who had recovered from COVID-19.

The chain carries TRBV5-1 and TRBJ2-6; 10 bases line up with TRBD1. The germline CDR1 and CDR2 sequences are SGHRS and YFSETQ. Trimming cost V 1 base and J 4 bases; bases outside gene matches: 8. This CDR3 has 18 amino acids. The CDR3 sequence: CASSLFPGTGVGANVLTF. The CDR3 bases are TGCGCCAGCAGCTTGTTTCCCGGGACAGGGGTAGGGGCCAACGTCCTGACTTTC.

This chain uses TRBV28 with TRBJ1-4; TRBD1 aligns across 8 bases. In germline, CDR1 is MDHEN, CDR2 SYDVKM. V dropped 6 bases and J dropped 8; count of bases not matched to a gene: 8. This CDR3 contains 14 residues. Written as DNA, the CDR3 is TGTGCCAGCAGACAGGGGGGAAATACGGAAAAACTGTTTTTT. It translates to CASRQGGNTEKLFF.

The chain joins TRBV19 to TRBJ1-2; the match to TRBD1 covers 7 bases. The germline gives CDR1 LNHDA, CDR2 SQIVND (reference sequence). Trimming took 6 bases from V and 5 from J; bases not matched to a gene: 12. The CDR3 is 15 amino acids. The CDR3 DNA reads as TGTGCCAGTAGCTTGGGACAGCCTCGCGTTTATGGCTACACCTTC. Its translation is CASSLGQPRVYGYTF. Full variable domain (rest looked up from reference TRBV19 and TRBJ1-2): DGGITQSPKYLFRKEGQNVTLSCEQNLNHDAMYWYRQDPGQGLRLIYYSQIVNDFQKGDIAEGYSVSREKKESFPLTVTSAQKNPTAFYLCASSLGQPRVYGYTFGSGTRLTVV.

This clone has just one count. The chain combines TRBV11-3 with TRBJ2-1, with a possible D match to TRBD1 (6 bases). The germline CDR1 and CDR2 sequences are SGHNT and YENEEA. This CDR3 is built from 13 residues. V was clipped by 3 bases and J by 9 bases, with 12 bases between them. CDR3 sequence (DNA): TGTGCCAGCAGCTTTCAGGGGAAGAGTGAGCAGTTCTTC. This encodes CASSFQGKSEQFF. Looking up the rest from reference TRBV11-3 and TRBJ2-1 gives the full variable domain: EAGVVQSPRYKIIEKKQPVAFWCNPISGHNTLYWYLQNLGQGPELLIRYENEEAVDDSQLPKDRFSAERLKGVDSTLKIQPAELGDSAVYLCASSFQGKSEQFFGPGTRLTVL.

The chain uses TRBV5-1 and TRBJ1-1; D may be TRBD1 (5 bases). CDR3 length: 14 amino acids. Germline V gene sequence: CDR1 SGHRS, CDR2 YFSETQ. Trimming took 0 bases from V and 8 from J, leaving 14 bases between them. The CDR3 DNA sequence: TGCGCCAGCAGCTTGGAGCAGTACGCAGGGGAAGCTTTCTTT. Translation: CASSLEQYAGEAFF.

J is TRBJ2-1 and V is TRBV7-9; 12 nucleotides match TRBD2. The CDR3 has 15 residues. V lost 5 bases to trimming and J lost 3 bases; unmatched junction nucleotides: 2. Germline V gives CDR1 SEHNR, CDR2 FQNEAQ (reference sequence). CDR3 coding DNA: TGTGCCAGCAGCACGGGACTAGCGGGCTACAATGAGCAGTTCTTC. Protein: CASSTGLAGYNEQFF.

The J gene is TRBJ1-2, the V gene TRBV6-5; D is possibly TRBD1 (5 bases). The CDR3 is made up of 12 amino acids. Germline V gene data show CDR1 as MNHEY and CDR2 as SVGAGI. V was clipped by 5 bases and J by 4 bases, with 8 bases between them. CDR3 in amino acids: CASSRGGYGYTF. The DNA for the CDR3 is TGTGCCAGCAGTCGCGGGGGCTATGGCTACACCTTC.

The CDR3 loop is CASGRGHNEQFF. The CDR3 DNA is TGTGCCAGCGGAAGGGGCCACAATGAGCAGTTCTTC. J is TRBJ2-1 and V is TRBV9, with D tentatively TRBD1 (5 bases). Germline V gives CDR1 SGDLS, CDR2 YYNGEE. The CDR3 length is 12 residues. The germline V and J ends were trimmed by 7 bases and 5 bases, with 10 bases remaining between them.

This chain links TRBV4-2 with TRBJ2-1, with D possibly TRBD1 on 5 matching bases. The CDR3 contains 17 residues. CDR1 and CDR2 (germline): LGHNA, YNFKEQ. V was cut by 0 bases and J by 2 bases, with 14 bases left in between. CDR3 in DNA: TGTGCCAGCAGCCAAGACTCCGTGACAGCTACCTACAATGAGCAGTTCTTC. This encodes CASSQDSVTATYNEQFF.

The chain couples TRBV5-1 to TRBJ1-2; no reliable D call. V lost 1 base and J lost 3, with 10 bases in between. The CDR3 length is 14 residues. Germline CDR1 and CDR2: SGHRS and YFSETQ. In DNA form, the CDR3 reads TGCGCCAGCAGCTTGACCCAAGAGTACTATGGCTACACCTTC. Residues: CASSLTQEYYGYTF.

This clone appeared once. The gene calls are TRBV5-1 and TRBJ2-2; 9 bases map to TRBD2. The CDR3 has 15 amino acids. The V gene end was trimmed by 4 bases and the J gene end by 5 bases; junction bases not matched to a gene: 6. The V gene's germline CDR1 is SGHRS and CDR2 YFSETQ. In DNA form, the CDR3 reads TGCGCCAGCAGCCGAATGACTAGCGGAACCGGGGAGCTGTTTTTT. Protein: CASSRMTSGTGELFF.

The chain joins TRBV18 to TRBJ1-5, with D perhaps TRBD1 (5 bases). With 6 bases removed from V and 6 bases from J, the gap between germline ends came to 21 bases. Germline V gene data show CDR1 as KGHSH and CDR2 as LQKENI. The CDR3 spans 16 residues. CDR3 coding DNA: TGTGCCAGCTCCCCCAATGGACCCGGCGGGGGTCAGCCCCAGCATTTT. It codes for CASSPNGPGGGQPQHF.

The chain carries TRBV5-1 and TRBJ1-1; TRBD1 matches at 10 bases. The junction had 4 bases not matched to a gene; V was cut back by 1 base and J by 1 base. The CDR3 totals 16 residues. Germline CDR1 reads SGHRS; CDR2 reads YFSETQ. CDR3 sequence (DNA): TGCGCCAGCAGCTTGAGACAGGGGGCGGGGAACACTGAAGCTTTCTTT. Protein product: CASSLRQGAGNTEAFF.

The chain has TRBV5-8 and TRBJ2-1; 10 bases agree with TRBD2. With V trimmed by 4 bases and J by 0 bases, 7 bases remained unmatched. The V gene's germline CDR1 is SGHTS and CDR2 YDEGEE. This CDR3 has 17 amino acids. The CDR3 sequence: CASSTRTSGFSYNEQFF. The CDR3 region has the DNA TGTGCCAGCAGCACCAGGACTAGCGGATTCTCCTACAATGAGCAGTTCTTC.

This clone was found a few times. J is TRBJ1-2 and V is TRBV12-3 or TRBV12-4, with a tentative D call TRBD1 (5 bases). The V and J ends lost 6 bases and 4 bases respectively, with 12 bases between them. The CDR3 consists of 13 residues. The CDR3 loop reads CASSPDQGYGYTF. CDR3 bases: TGTGCCAGCAGCCCTGATCAGGGCTATGGCTACACCTTC.

The chain uses TRBV10-1 and TRBJ1-4; perhaps TRBD1 as D (5 bases). With 3 bases removed from V and 7 bases from J, the gap between germline ends came to 15 bases. Germline CDR1 is WNHNN and CDR2 is SYGVQD (reference sequence). The CDR3 is 15 amino acids. DNA for the CDR3: TGCGCCAGCAGTGACCCGGGGGACGGTCCTGAAAAACTGTTTTTT. Residues: CASSDPGDGPEKLFF.

V is TRBV11-1 and J is TRBJ2-1; D is perhaps TRBD2 (6 bases). CDR1 and CDR2 (germline): SGHAT, FQDESV (reference sequence). The CDR3 has 15 amino acids. Deletions cut 5 bases from V and 1 base from J, with 12 bases between. The CDR3 DNA is TGTGCCAGCAGCCCCGGGACTTCTTCCTACAATGAGCAGTTCTTC. Translating it yields CASSPGTSSYNEQFF.

V gene TRBV6-6 combines with J gene TRBJ2-5; 10 positions match TRBD1. Germline CDR1 and CDR2: MNHNY and SVGAGI (reference sequence). The CDR3 is made up of 16 amino acids. V trimming: 3 bases; J trimming: 1 base; junction bases outside the gene matches: 5. The CDR3 here is CASSYSGTGAQETQYF. Here the CDR3 DNA reads TGTGCCAGCAGTTATTCCGGGACAGGGGCCCAAGAGACCCAGTACTTC.

The chain joins TRBV28 to TRBJ2-1; D possibly corresponds to TRBD1 (6 bases). V gave up 7 bases and J gave up 8 bases, with 24 bases separating them. The germline gives CDR1 MDHEN, CDR2 SYDVKM. CDR3 length equals 16 residues. CDR3 amino acids: CASNELQGIGVDEQFF. CDR3 nucleotides: TGTGCCAGCAATGAACTTCAGGGGATCGGGGTCGATGAGCAGTTCTTC. Variable domain in full (rest from reference TRBV28 and TRBJ2-1): DVKVTQSSRYLVKRTGEKVFLECVQDMDHENMFWYRQDPGLGLRLIYFSYDVKMKEKGDIPEGYSVSREKKERFSLILESASTNQTSMYLCASNELQGIGVDEQFFGPGTRLTVL.

The V gene is TRBV19, the J gene TRBJ2-7; 10 bases map to TRBD1. The CDR3 consists of 14 residues. The V gene end was trimmed by 5 bases and the J gene end by 2 bases; junction bases not matched to a gene: 3. Germline loops: CDR1 LNHDA, CDR2 SQIVND (reference sequence). This CDR3 reads CASSWGTGAYEQYF. CDR3 DNA: TGTGCCAGTAGTTGGGGGACAGGGGCCTACGAGCAGTACTTC.

The chain couples TRBV10-3 to TRBJ2-3; 12 bases are shared with TRBD2. With 6 bases clipped from V and 0 bases from J, the junction kept 7 bases outside the gene matches. The CDR3 is 17 amino acids. Germline V gene data show CDR1 as ENHRY and CDR2 as SYGVKD. CDR3 amino acids: CAISPGLAGTSTDTQYF. CDR3 DNA: TGTGCCATCAGCCCTGGACTAGCGGGGACTAGCACAGATACGCAGTATTTT.

This clone has just a few counts. CDR3 sequence: CASSLSWTGGNNQPQHF. As DNA, the CDR3 is TGTGCCAGCAGTTTATCGTGGACAGGGGGCAACAATCAGCCCCAGCATTTT. V gene TRBV27 combines with J gene TRBJ1-5, with 11 bases aligning to TRBD1. Trimming at V came to 0 bases and at J to 3 bases, leaving 4 bases not matched to a gene. Germline loops: CDR1 MNHEY, CDR2 SMNVEV (reference sequence). The CDR3 is 17 residues long.

The V gene is TRBV4-1, the J gene TRBJ2-7; D is unresolved. The CDR3 consists of 13 residues. CDR1 MGHRA and CDR2 YSYEKL come from the germline V gene. The ends were cut back, 4 bases at V and 3 bases at J, with 10 bases in the middle. The DNA for the CDR3 is TGCGCCAGCAGCCCCGGTCTCTTCTACGAGCAGTACTTC. Its protein is CASSPGLFYEQYF.

The chain uses TRBV10-3 and TRBJ2-6; perhaps TRBD1 as D (5 bases). The CDR3 consists of 16 residues. V lost 3 bases and J 4 bases, leaving 13 bases between the germline ends. Germline CDR1 is ENHRY and CDR2 is SYGVKD. The CDR3 nucleotides are TGTGCCATCAGTGAACCGCAGGGAAGCGGGGCCAACGTCCTGACTTTC. Translating it yields CAISEPQGSGANVLTF.

The rearrangement joins TRBV3-1 (or the pseudogene TRBV3-2) to TRBJ1-4; tentatively, D is TRBD1 (5 bases). CDR1 and CDR2 (germline): LGHDT, YNNKEL (reference sequence). Trimming cost V 1 base and J 8 bases, with 14 bases left between them. This CDR3 contains 15 residues. The CDR3 region is CASSQGGGYLEKLFF. The CDR3 DNA reads as TGTGCCAGCAGCCAAGGGGGGGGATACCTCGAAAAACTGTTTTTT.

V is TRBV27 and J is TRBJ1-2, with D tentatively TRBD1 (5 bases). CDR3 size: 15 residues. Germline-derived CDR1 and CDR2 are MNHEY and SMNVEV (reference sequence). Trimming stripped 5 bases from V and 4 bases from J, with 17 bases between. Here the CDR3 reads CASSNSGGVLYGYTF. The DNA for the CDR3 is TGTGCCAGCAGTAATTCCGGGGGGGTACTCTATGGCTACACCTTC.

The chain joins TRBV3-1 (or the pseudogene TRBV3-2) to TRBJ1-2, with D maybe TRBD1 (6 bases). The CDR3 has 11 residues. Germline-derived CDR1 and CDR2 are LGHDT and YNNKEL (reference sequence). V shed 5 bases and J shed 8 bases, with 9 bases lying between them. CDR3 sequence: CASSKQGGYTF. CDR3 nucleotides: TGTGCCAGCAGCAAACAGGGAGGCTACACCTTC.

The J gene is TRBJ1-5, the V gene TRBV5-6, with 8 bases identical to TRBD1. Trimming at V came to 0 bases and at J to 3 bases, leaving 5 bases not matched to a gene. The CDR3 has 16 amino acids. Germline values: CDR1 SGHDT, CDR2 YYEEEE. The CDR3 here is CASSLGTGITNQPQHF. The CDR3 coding sequence is TGTGCCAGCAGCTTGGGGACAGGGATTACCAATCAGCCCCAGCATTTT. Full variable domain (rest looked up from reference TRBV5-6 and TRBJ1-5): DAGVTQSPTHLIKTRGQQVTLRCSPKSGHDTVSWYQQALGQGPQFIFQYYEEEERQRGNFPDRFSGHQFPNYSSELNVNALLLGDSALYLCASSLGTGITNQPQHFGDGTRLSIL.

The rearrangement links TRBV5-1 to TRBJ2-3; 7 nucleotides agree with TRBD2. From germline, CDR1 is SGHRS and CDR2 YFSETQ. V lost 9 bases, J lost 6 bases, and 13 bases stayed unmatched. The CDR3 totals 14 residues. Here the CDR3 reads CATSPAGEGDTQYF. CDR3 sequence (DNA): TGCGCCACTTCCCCCGCGGGAGAGGGGGATACGCAGTATTTT.

The V call is TRBV2, the J call TRBJ2-3; 7 nucleotides agree with TRBD2. The CDR3 is made up of 15 amino acids. Germline V gene sequence: CDR1 SNHLY, CDR2 FYNNEI. J was trimmed by 1 base and V by 5 bases; bases with no gene match: 6. The CDR3 DNA reads TGTGCCAGCAGTAAAGGACTAGGGGGCACAGATACGCAGTATTTT. As protein: CASSKGLGGTDTQYF. Filled out from reference TRBV2 and TRBJ2-3, the complete variable domain reads EPEVTQTPSHQVTQMGQEVILRCVPISNHLYFYWYRQILGQKVEFLVSFYNNEISEKSEIFDDQFSVERPDGSNFTLKIRSTKLEDSAMYFCASSKGLGGTDTQYFGPGTRLTVL.

J is TRBJ2-2 and V is TRBV9; 7 bases are a match to TRBD2. V shed 4 bases, J shed 2 bases, and the junction held 8 bases outside the gene matches. Per germline, CDR1 SGDLS and CDR2 YYNGEE. The CDR3 runs 16 residues. The CDR3 DNA reads as TGTGCCAGCAGCAGATCTAGCGGAATCAACACCGGGGAGCTGTTTTTT. Its translation: CASSRSSGINTGELFF.

The CDR3 sequence: CSGVEDRNYGYTF. For the CDR3, the DNA is TGCAGCGGAGTGGAGGACCGAAACTATGGCTACACCTTC. The chain employs TRBV29-1 and TRBJ1-2; D is ambiguous. Trimming removed 7 bases from V and 2 bases from J, with 14 bases in between. The CDR3 totals 13 residues. Germline V gives CDR1 SQVTM, CDR2 ANQGSEA.